The subject of this entry is one T cell receptor beta chain. The sample originates from a study of T cell responses to AZD1222 COVID-19 vaccine. Per germline, CDR1 MGHDK and CDR2 SYGVNS. Trimming left V 4 bases short and J 7 bases short, with 13 bases between. The CDR3 runs to 13 residues. Some clones are missing from TCRdb's copy, which holds only in-frame ones; the method was immunoSEQ multiplex PCR. The repertoire includes roughly 77,000 clones, 92% of them detected once, and 4% to 5.5% sits in the top ten. The sample consisted of peripheral blood, taken 28 days after the second AZD1222 dose. The TCR was taken from an adult who received the AZD1222 COVID-19 vaccine. The V call is TRBV25-1, the J call TRBJ1-1; maybe TRBD1 (5 bases). For the CDR3, the DNA is TGTGCCAGCAGTGCCCACGGGACGGTTGAAGCTTTCTTT. This gives the protein CASSAHGTVEAFF.